This TCR beta chain came from a study of vaccination effects on CD4 cells after COVID-19. About the research overall: Sampling occurred a median 72 days post second dose, range 14 to 241. Overall study findings and caveats: Clones arising from infection and from vaccination showed marked clonal contraction late after vaccination.

The CDR3 contains 16 residues. Per germline, CDR1 WSHSY and CDR2 SAAADI. V lost 6 bases to trimming and J lost 4 bases, with 20 bases between them. Note on this clone: Its antigen is currently unknown.

Only in-frame clones appear in the TCRdb table, and some are missing; sequencing was by immunoSEQ multiplex PCR. The sample yields about 59,000 clones, 78% seen once. The ViraFEST assay expanded antigen-specific CD4+ T cells with viral peptide pools before sequencing. Investigators separated out CD4+ T cells once 9 to 11 days of culture had passed. Everyone in the study got two shots of either the BNT162b2 or mRNA-1273 vaccine. A few million PBMC were seeded per well and grown in the presence of roughly 9.3 IU/ml IL-2 and approximately 11 ug/ml peptides. IL-2 medium was substituted for half the medium on days 3 and 7.

V gene TRBV10-2 combines with J gene TRBJ2-3; a weak D match, TRBD1 (6 bases). The material was CD4+ T cells from PBMCs cultured with HCoV-OC43 spike peptides, obtained after COVID-19 vaccination. Documented subset: HCoV-OC43 spike overlapping peptide pool stimulation. The sequence came from a human donor who received a COVID-19 vaccine. CDR3 in amino acids: CASRRGYGGRSDTQYF. The CDR3 DNA reads as TGCGCCAGCAGGAGGGGGTATGGGGGTAGGTCAGATACGCAGTATTTT.